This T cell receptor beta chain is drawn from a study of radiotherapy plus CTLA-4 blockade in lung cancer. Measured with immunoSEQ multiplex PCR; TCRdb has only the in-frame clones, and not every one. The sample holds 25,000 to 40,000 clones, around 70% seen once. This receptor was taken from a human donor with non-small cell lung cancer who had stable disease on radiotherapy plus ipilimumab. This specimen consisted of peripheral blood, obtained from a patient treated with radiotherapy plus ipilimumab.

CDR3: CASSFQNGNEQFF. The CDR3 DNA reads as TGTGCCAGCAGTTTCCAAAATGGCAATGAGCAGTTCTTC. V and J are TRBV27 and TRBJ2-1; D unresolved. The germline V gene encodes CDR1 MNHEY and CDR2 SMNVEV (reference sequence). CDR3 length equals 13 residues. V was cut by 3 bases and J by 6 bases, with 9 bases left in between.